Below are 27 T cell receptor beta chains sequenced from a single sample in a study of blood T cell repertoires in COVID-19. Produced via immunoSEQ multiplex PCR; TCRdb's table is partial and in-frame only. In the table there are roughly 100,000 clones, roughly 76% of which are singletons. The sample was peripheral blood. The receptors here all came from a man aged 80 or over with COVID-19, enrolled during active disease.

The sample holds one count of this clone. The chain recombines TRBV9 with TRBJ2-1, with D maybe TRBD1 (6 bases). Germline-derived CDR1 and CDR2 are SGDLS and YYNGEE. CDR3 length: 17 amino acids. V was clipped by 0 bases and J by 3 bases, with 16 bases between them. The CDR3 DNA sequence: TGTGCCAGCAGCGTAGCTTCCGGACAGACCCTCTACAATGAGCAGTTCTTC. Protein product: CASSVASGQTLYNEQFF.

The chain links TRBV19 to TRBJ2-1, with a tentative D call TRBD1 (5 bases). Between the trimmed V and J ends, which lost 5 bases and 7 bases, there was a span of 12 bases. The CDR3 runs 13 residues. Germline CDR1 and CDR2: LNHDA and SQIVND (reference sequence). The CDR3 loop is CASSSQTENEQFF. CDR3 nucleotides: TGTGCCAGTAGTTCCCAGACAGAGAATGAGCAGTTCTTC.

The chain has TRBV18 and TRBJ2-5; 8 bases fit TRBD1. Germline V lookup: CDR1 KGHSH, CDR2 LQKENI. The CDR3 sequence is 16 residues long. J gave up 5 bases and V 5 bases, and 13 bases lay outside the gene matches. CDR3 in DNA: TGTGCCAGCTCATTAACCCCTCAGGGGGCAAAGGAGACCCAGTACTTC. Translation: CASSLTPQGAKETQYF.

The rearrangement links TRBV7-8 to TRBJ2-3; 7 bases line up with TRBD2. With 5 bases clipped from V and 1 base from J, the junction kept 9 bases outside the gene matches. Germline-derived CDR1 and CDR2 are SGHVS and FQNEAQ. This CDR3 region has 16 residues. Here the CDR3 reads CASSPGAGDRTDTQYF. The CDR3 bases are TGTGCCAGCAGCCCCGGGGCGGGGGACCGCACAGATACGCAGTATTTT.

The J gene is TRBJ1-3, the V gene TRBV21-1; no DNA check was done on the table's D call, TRBD1. TRBV21-1 is a pseudogene locus. The CDR3 totals 15 residues. In DNA, the CDR3 is TGTGCCAGCATACGGACAGGGCTCTCTGGAAACACCATATATTTT. Its protein product is CASIRTGLSGNTIYF.

This chain links TRBV5-1 with TRBJ2-7; 7 nucleotides match TRBD2. The CDR3 length is 16 residues. Trimming at V came to 6 bases and at J to 0 bases, leaving 12 bases not matched to a gene. Germline lookup yields CDR1 SGHRS and CDR2 YFSETQ. As DNA, the CDR3 is TGCGCCAGCAACCCAGGGCGGGGAGGGACCTCCTACGAGCAGTACTTC. Its protein product is CASNPGRGGTSYEQYF.

The chain couples TRBV4-1 to TRBJ2-3, with TRBD2 matching 9 bases. CDR3 length equals 15 residues. Germline CDR1 is MGHRA and CDR2 is YSYEKL. V trimming: 2 bases; J trimming: 0 bases; junction bases outside the gene matches: 0. The CDR3 is CASSQTSGSTDTQYF. CDR3 DNA sequence: TGCGCCAGCAGCCAAACTAGCGGGAGCACAGATACGCAGTATTTT.

The chain recombines TRBV14 with TRBJ1-6; 9 positions match TRBD1. V was clipped by 4 bases and J by 6 bases; unmatched bases: 1. The germline gives CDR1 SGHDN, CDR2 FVKESK. The CDR3 spans 14 residues. CDR3 in DNA: TGTGCCAGCAGCCCGACAGGGGGTAATTCACCCCTCCACTTT. Translating gives CASSPTGGNSPLHF.

This clone was seen just once. This chain connects TRBV5-8 to TRBJ2-7; 9 bases agree with TRBD1. CDR1 SGHTS and CDR2 YDEGEE come from the germline V gene. Germline trimming cut 5 bases from V and 4 bases from J; bases unmatched to any gene: 10. This CDR3 comprises 15 residues. The CDR3 DNA follows: TGTGCCAGCAGGGGTCCCGGGACAGGGAAGTACGAGCAGTACTTC. Its protein product is CASRGPGTGKYEQYF.

This sequence joins TRBV24-1 and TRBJ2-6; 7 nucleotides agree with TRBD1. The CDR3 runs to 14 residues. The ends lost 9 bases at V and 4 bases at J; junction bases unmatched: 5. Germline CDR1 is KGHDR and CDR2 is SFDVKD. The CDR3 coding sequence is TGTGCCACCTCAGGGGGATACGGGGCCAACGTCCTGACTTTC. Its translation is CATSGGYGANVLTF.

This chain uses TRBV19 with TRBJ1-1; 9 bases are shared with TRBD1. This CDR3 spans 16 amino acids. Trimming took 4 bases from V and 6 from J; bases not matched to a gene: 12. Germline V gene data show CDR1 as LNHDA and CDR2 as SQIVND (reference sequence). The CDR3 reads CASSTTGGVLGPEAFF. The CDR3 DNA is TGTGCCAGTAGTACGACAGGGGGAGTCCTAGGGCCTGAAGCTTTCTTT.

This rearrangement joins TRBV9 to TRBJ2-1; the D gene is possibly TRBD2 (6 bases). The V gene lost 2 bases and the J gene lost 2 bases, with 11 bases spanning the gap. The CDR3 loop spans 15 amino acids. Germline V gene data show CDR1 as SGDLS and CDR2 as YYNGEE. CDR3 region: CASSVREIPYNEQFF. The DNA of the CDR3 is TGTGCCAGCAGCGTCCGGGAGATACCCTACAATGAGCAGTTCTTC.

This clone was seen a handful of times. The chain uses TRBV5-4 and TRBJ2-4; D ambiguous. Germline CDR1 SGHNT, CDR2 YYREEE (reference sequence). This CDR3 contains 14 residues. Trimming removed 4 bases from V and 5 bases from J, with 13 bases in between. The CDR3 spells CASSTQTQQNIQYF. The CDR3 DNA follows: TGTGCCAGCAGCACACAGACACAGCAAAACATTCAGTACTTC.

V usage is TRBV19 and J usage is TRBJ1-1; D gene unclear. Per germline, CDR1 LNHDA and CDR2 SQIVND (reference sequence). Trimming pared 3 bases from V and 1 base from J, leaving 6 bases between. This CDR3 spans 13 amino acids. The chain's CDR3 is CASSMSENTEAFF. The CDR3, as DNA: TGTGCCAGTAGTATGAGTGAGAACACTGAAGCTTTCTTT.

The V and J genes are TRBV18 and TRBJ2-7; 8 bases match TRBD1. Germline CDR1 reads KGHSH; CDR2 reads LQKENI. CDR3 length: 14 amino acids. Trimming cost V 3 bases and J 3 bases; bases outside gene matches: 4. CDR3 DNA sequence: TGTGCCAGCTCACCGGACAGGGACTTCTACGAGCAGTACTTC. Its protein product is CASSPDRDFYEQYF.

In the case of this clone: The junction shows a germline mismatch at one end, possibly a read error. Other DNA variants within this sample encode the same CDR3. The J gene is TRBJ1-6, the V gene TRBV15; 8 bases agree with TRBD1. The CDR3 runs to 16 residues. CDR1 is LNHNV and CDR2 is YYDKDF in the germline V gene (reference sequence). The CDR3 loop reads CATSRGGGQGHSPLHF. In DNA form, the CDR3 reads TGTGCCACCAGTAGAGGTGGCGGACAGGGTCACTCACCCCTCCACTTT.

This clone came up a few times. The gene calls are TRBV30 and TRBJ1-4; a possible D gene is TRBD1 (5 bases). V lost 6 bases and J lost 10, with 18 bases in between. This CDR3 is built from 13 residues. CDR1 and CDR2 from the germline V gene are GTSNPN and SVGIG (reference sequence). DNA for the CDR3: TGTGCCTGCCGTTCAGGGTACCCCTCAAAACTGTTTTTT. Its translation: CACRSGYPSKLFF.

The rearrangement uses TRBV5-1 and TRBJ1-4; D gene ambiguous. The CDR3 has 15 residues. The V end was cut by 2 bases, the J end by 0 bases, with 8 bases between. Germline CDR1 is SGHRS and CDR2 is YFSETQ. CDR3 DNA: TGCGCCAGCAGCTTCGTAGAAGCAACTAATGAAAAACTGTTTTTT. The encoded protein is CASSFVEATNEKLFF.

V and J are TRBV15 and TRBJ1-2, with no clear D. The CDR3 sequence is 15 residues long. Trimming took 0 bases from V and 2 from J, leaving 10 bases between them. Germline CDR1 LNHNV, CDR2 YYDKDF (reference sequence). The DNA for the CDR3 is TGTGCCACCAGCAGAGATCTTGCGGCAAACTATGGCTACACCTTC. Residues: CATSRDLAANYGYTF.

This chain links TRBV3-1 (or the pseudogene TRBV3-2) with TRBJ2-7; 11 bases agree with TRBD2. The CDR3 sequence is 18 residues long. Germline-derived CDR1 and CDR2 are LGHDT and YNNKEL (reference sequence). Losses at the gene ends were 1 base for V and 3 bases for J; bases not matched to a gene: 11. This CDR3 is CASSQGTSGRSRVYEQYF. The DNA for the CDR3 is TGTGCCAGCAGCCAAGGGACTAGCGGGCGGTCCCGGGTCTACGAGCAGTACTTC.

The chain links TRBV7-9 to TRBJ1-4; a weak D match, TRBD1 (6 bases). Looked up from germline, CDR1 is SEHNR and CDR2 is FQNEAQ (reference sequence). V lost 5 bases to trimming and J lost 5 bases, with 12 bases between them. This CDR3 comprises 14 residues. The CDR3 DNA follows: TGTGCCAGCAGCCTGCGCCAGGGGAATGAAAAACTGTTTTTT. Translating it yields CASSLRQGNEKLFF.

This sequence joins TRBV19 and TRBJ1-5, with 9 bases lining up with TRBD1. The V and J ends lost 5 bases and 4 bases, in that order; junction bases with no gene match: 3. The germline CDR1 and CDR2 sequences are LNHDA and SQIVND (reference sequence). This CDR3 is 14 amino acids long. This CDR3 is CASSVGQGNQPQHF. The CDR3 nucleotides read TGTGCCAGTAGTGTGGGACAGGGAAATCAGCCCCAGCATTTT.

The table lists this clone with a count of one. The rearrangement uses TRBV4-1 and TRBJ2-5; TRBD2 matches 10 bases. Germline CDR1 MGHRA, CDR2 YSYEKL. The length of the CDR3 is 16 residues. V shed 4 bases, J shed 1 base, and the junction held 6 bases outside the gene matches. CDR3 protein: CASSPVASGGQETQYF. Written as DNA, the CDR3 is TGCGCCAGCAGCCCAGTGGCTAGCGGGGGCCAAGAGACCCAGTACTTC.

The rearrangement uses TRBV28 and TRBJ2-3; 8 bases map to TRBD2. The germline CDR1 and CDR2 sequences are MDHEN and SYDVKM. V lost 6 bases and J lost 5; bases outside the gene matches: 13. This CDR3 spans 16 amino acids. Here the CDR3 reads CASRGFGGRSGDTQYF. CDR3 bases: TGTGCCAGCAGGGGATTCGGCGGGAGGTCAGGAGATACGCAGTATTTT.

The chain has TRBV19 and TRBJ2-1; 12 bases agree with TRBD2. V trimming: 3 bases; J trimming: 9 bases; junction bases outside the gene matches: 9. The CDR3 is 16 residues long. Looked up from germline, CDR1 is LNHDA and CDR2 is SQIVND (reference sequence). DNA for the CDR3: TGTGCCAGTAGTATCTCACTAGCGGGGGGAATGGGTGAGCAGTTCTTC. As protein: CASSISLAGGMGEQFF. Filled out from reference TRBV19 and TRBJ2-1, the complete variable domain reads DGGITQSPKYLFRKEGQNVTLSCEQNLNHDAMYWYRQDPGQGLRLIYYSQIVNDFQKGDIAEGYSVSREKKESFPLTVTSAQKNPTAFYLCASSISLAGGMGEQFFGPGTRLTVL.

The J gene is TRBJ1-1, the V gene TRBV5-1, with D possibly TRBD1 on 6 matching bases. The germline V gene has CDR1 SGHRS and CDR2 YFSETQ. V gave up 1 base and J gave up 6 bases, with 13 bases separating them. This CDR3 is 14 amino acids long. The CDR3 DNA is TGCGCCAGCAGCTTGACCAGGGGTTCTTCTGAAGCTTTCTTT. Protein sequence: CASSLTRGSSEAFF.

The rearrangement links TRBV3-1 (or the pseudogene TRBV3-2) to TRBJ2-5, with 8 bases matching TRBD2. Germline values: CDR1 LGHDT, CDR2 YNNKEL (reference sequence). This CDR3 contains 15 residues. V lost 5 bases and J lost 3; bases outside the gene matches: 8. CDR3 sequence: CASSEPSGSKETQYF. The CDR3 nucleotides are TGTGCCAGCAGCGAACCCAGCGGGAGTAAAGAGACCCAGTACTTC.